Many counts were recorded for the clone carrying this T cell receptor (beta chain). Its antigen remains unknown. The data were obtained in a study of T cells after yellow fever vaccination. TCRdb passed the 5' RACE reads through MiXCR, listing each CDR3 protein once. This sample has 300,000 to 350,000 distinct CDR3 sequences; 4% to 5.5% occur once, and the top ten carry 15% to 20%. Study-wide results and limits: Sorted repertoires could include abundant contaminating clonotypes from bulk cells. Only a small proportion of the clonotypes turned up in both the CD4 and the CD8 compartments, likely arising from convergent recombination.

Trimming removed 4 bases at V and 5 bases at J, with 16 bases between. The CDR3 runs to 15 residues. In germline, CDR1 is MNHEY, CDR2 SVGAGI. This chain links TRBV6-5 with TRBJ2-3; D possibly uses TRBD1 or TRBD2 (5 bases each). The sequenced sample was PBMCs, obtained 15 days after the yellow fever booster vaccination. The receptor was isolated from a man aged 18-30 years who received the YFV17D yellow fever vaccine. CDR3 DNA sequence: TGTGCCAGCAGTTCTAGAGGGTCAGGGAGAGATACGCAGTATTTT. This gives the protein CASSSRGSGRDTQYF.